These 20 T cell receptor beta chains came from one sample sequenced in a study of T cells in Graves' hyperthyroidism and ophthalmopathy. From RNA transcripts, TCR beta CDR3 regions were amplified. HTBI primers were employed in a first-round RT-PCR of the TCR CDR3. Via MiXCR, TCRdb re-called the multiplex PCR reads, giving one row per CDR3 protein. The data contain 130,000 to 150,000 distinct CDR3 sequences, roughly a fifth of them singletons. Sequenced input: blood. The receptors derive from a woman aged 45 to 65 with Graves' hyperthyroidism that later progressed to Graves' ophthalmopathy.

The chain carries TRBV19 and TRBJ2-1, with D tentatively TRBD1 (6 bases). The V end was cut by 1 base, the J end by 5 bases, with 18 bases between. Germline V CDR1 and CDR2: LNHDA, SQIVND (reference sequence). The CDR3 spans 17 residues. The CDR3 nucleotides are TGTGCCAGTAGTATAGGGACTGGGCGAACAGGGAACAATGAGCAGTTCTTC. This codes for CASSIGTGRTGNNEQFF. The full variable domain, its missing parts supplied by reference TRBV19 and TRBJ2-1, is DGGITQSPKYLFRKEGQNVTLSCEQNLNHDAMYWYRQDPGQGLRLIYYSQIVNDFQKGDIAEGYSVSREKKESFPLTVTSAQKNPTAFYLCASSIGTGRTGNNEQFFGPGTRLTVL.

In its sample, this clonotype was seen a few times. CDR3 nucleotide sequence: TGCGCCAGCAGCGTTTCCGGGACAGGGGACTATGGCTACACCTTC. It translates to CASSVSGTGDYGYTF. The V gene is TRBV5-1, the J gene TRBJ1-2; 10 bases are shared with TRBD1. This CDR3 comprises 15 residues. With 4 bases clipped from V and 3 bases from J, the junction kept 6 bases outside the gene matches. Germline CDR1 is SGHRS and CDR2 is YFSETQ.

J is TRBJ2-1 and V is TRBV9, with TRBD2 identical over 12 bases. V trimming: 4 bases; J trimming: 12 bases; junction bases outside the gene matches: 11. This CDR3 comprises 15 residues. The germline CDR1 and CDR2 sequences are SGDLS and YYNGEE. CDR3 region: CASSTRLAGAEAQFF. In DNA form, the CDR3 reads TGTGCCAGCAGCACCCGACTAGCGGGAGCTGAAGCGCAGTTCTTC. Full variable domain (rest looked up from reference TRBV9 and TRBJ2-1): DSGVTQTPKHLITATGQRVTLRCSPRSGDLSVYWYQQSLDQGLQFLIQYYNGEERAKGNILERFSAQQFPDLHSELNLSSLELGDSALYFCASSTRLAGAEAQFFGPGTRLTVL.

This clonotype was recorded a few times. This sequence joins TRBV19 and TRBJ2-3; no clear D gene. Between the trimmed V and J ends, which lost 4 bases and 1 base, there was a span of 12 bases. Germline V gene sequence: CDR1 LNHDA, CDR2 SQIVND (reference sequence). This CDR3 spans 15 amino acids. DNA of the CDR3: TGTGCCAGTAGTAGTCCCTTTGGGGGCACAGATACGCAGTATTTT. Protein: CASSSPFGGTDTQYF.

In this sample, this clonotype turned up many times. The chain has TRBV20-1 and TRBJ2-4; D is undetermined. Deletions cut 0 bases from V and 2 bases from J, with 8 bases between. Looked up from germline, CDR1 is DFQATT and CDR2 is SNEGSKA (reference sequence). The CDR3 contains 14 residues. CDR3 sequence (DNA): TGCAGTGCTAGAGAGGTTACGTCCAAAAACATTCAGTACTTC. This sequence encodes CSAREVTSKNIQYF.

This clonotype was counted ten times or more. This chain uses TRBV7-9 with TRBJ2-7, with D possibly TRBD2 on 6 matching bases. V was trimmed by 8 bases and J by 2 bases, leaving 10 bases between them. CDR3 length: 12 amino acids. The germline gives CDR1 SEHNR, CDR2 FQNEAQ (reference sequence). The CDR3 bases are TGTGCCAGCGGGAGGTCGACCTACGAGCAGTACTTC. Its translation is CASGRSTYEQYF.

V and J are TRBV4-1 and TRBJ1-1, with 7 bases lining up with TRBD1. V trimming: 1 base; J trimming: 1 base; junction bases outside the gene matches: 3. The CDR3 covers 15 residues. Germline CDR1 reads MGHRA; CDR2 reads YSYEKL. In nucleotides, the CDR3 is TGCGCCAGCAGCCAAGGGGAGGGGGCGAACACTGAAGCTTTCTTT. It codes for CASSQGEGANTEAFF.

This clonotype was seen many times. The chain recombines TRBV18 with TRBJ2-7, with 8 bases lining up with TRBD2. The germline gives CDR1 KGHSH, CDR2 LQKENI. Germline trimming cut 4 bases from V and 4 bases from J; bases unmatched to any gene: 9. The CDR3 loop spans 15 amino acids. In DNA form, the CDR3 reads TGTGCCAGCTCACGAGCTACTAGCGGAGATTACGAGCAGTACTTC. Translated, it gives CASSRATSGDYEQYF.

This clonotype came up a few times. The gene calls are TRBV12-3 or TRBV12-4 and TRBJ2-2, with D unclear. This CDR3 is built from 14 residues. V shed 5 bases and J shed 6 bases, with 13 bases lying between them. This chain's CDR3 is CASSTLISPGELFF. The CDR3 nucleotides are TGTGCCAGCAGTACCCTTATTTCCCCCGGGGAGCTGTTTTTT.

Comments on this clonotype: A much larger clone differs by one base, so this may be a read error. The J gene is TRBJ2-1, the V gene TRBV29-1; D gene ambiguous. This CDR3 is built from 14 residues. Per germline, CDR1 SQVTM and CDR2 ANQGSEA. The CDR3 DNA follows: TGCAGCGATGCAGGTATAAGCTCCTACGATGAGCAGTTCTTC. It encodes CSDAGISSYDEQFF.

This clonotype has at least ten counts. This chain joins TRBV3-1 and TRBJ2-1; TRBD2 matches at 10 bases. Germline CDR1 reads LGHDT; CDR2 reads YNNKEL (reference sequence). This CDR3 is 15 amino acids long. J gave up 10 bases and V 1 base, and 7 bases lay outside the gene matches. CDR3 amino acids: CASSQGAGGPREQFF. CDR3 coding DNA: TGTGCCAGCAGCCAAGGAGCGGGAGGGCCTAGGGAGCAGTTCTTC.

This clonotype was counted many times. V usage is TRBV24-1 and J usage is TRBJ2-7; D uncertain. The germline V gene encodes CDR1 KGHDR and CDR2 SFDVKD. The CDR3 is 13 amino acids. Trimming took 3 bases from V and 5 from J, leaving 10 bases between them. Written as DNA, the CDR3 is TGTGCCACCAGTGATCCCCCCGACAACGAGCAGTACTTC. This gives the protein CATSDPPDNEQYF.

This clonotype was detected only a few times. This rearrangement joins TRBV19 to TRBJ2-2; TRBD1 aligns across 10 bases. This CDR3 has 16 amino acids. Germline V gives CDR1 LNHDA, CDR2 SQIVND (reference sequence). The trim removed 6 bases at V and 1 base at J, leaving 5 bases unmatched. Written as DNA, the CDR3 is TGTGCCAGTAGGGAGACAGGGGGCGTGAACACCGGGGAGCTGTTTTTT. Translating it yields CASRETGGVNTGELFF.

This rearrangement joins TRBV29-1 to TRBJ1-1; tentative D call: TRBD1 (5 bases). Trimming pared 5 bases from V and 1 base from J, leaving 14 bases between. The CDR3 runs 14 residues. CDR1 and CDR2 (germline): SQVTM, ANQGSEA. The CDR3: CSVSFGQGNTEAFF. CDR3 DNA sequence: TGCAGCGTTAGTTTCGGGCAGGGGAACACTGAAGCTTTCTTT. Full variable domain (outside the CDR3, taken from reference TRBV29-1 and TRBJ1-1): SAVISQKPSRDICQRGTSLTIQCQVDSQVTMMFWYRQQPGQSLTLIATANQGSEATYESGFVIDKFPISRPNLTFSTLTVSNMSPEDSSIYLCSVSFGQGNTEAFFGQGTRLTVV.

This clonotype has at least ten counts. The rearrangement links TRBV30 to TRBJ1-1, with D possibly being TRBD1 (5 bases). Trimming took 2 bases from V and 1 from J, leaving 11 bases between them. CDR1 GTSNPN and CDR2 SVGIG come from the germline V gene (reference sequence). The CDR3 is made up of 14 amino acids. The CDR3 DNA sequence: TGTGCCTGGAGTCAGGGACTTTCGAACACTGAAGCTTTCTTT. Translating gives CAWSQGLSNTEAFF.

This clonotype was recorded many times. This chain uses TRBV24-1 with TRBJ2-1, with D maybe TRBD2 (6 bases). V gave up 0 bases and J gave up 7 bases, with 9 bases separating them. The CDR3 has 14 amino acids. Germline V gives CDR1 KGHDR, CDR2 SFDVKD. As DNA, the CDR3 is TGTGCCACCAGTGATTTGCATGCGGGGAATGAGCAGTTCTTC. Protein product: CATSDLHAGNEQFF.

This clonotype occurred many times. The chain joins TRBV28 to TRBJ2-1; D is perhaps TRBD1 (9 bases). This CDR3 is 16 amino acids long. Looked up from germline, CDR1 is MDHEN and CDR2 is SYDVKM. V was trimmed by 5 bases and J by 3 bases, leaving 17 bases between them. Here the CDR3 reads CASSPGGGQGYNEQFF. The DNA for the CDR3 is TGTGCCAGCAGTCCGGGGGGGGGACAGGGCTACAATGAGCAGTTCTTC.

This clonotype has more than one count but fewer than ten. V is TRBV7-9 and J is TRBJ1-2; TRBD1 aligns across 8 bases. Germline-derived CDR1 and CDR2 are SEHNR and FQNEAQ (reference sequence). The CDR3 consists of 16 residues. V dropped 5 bases and J dropped 0; count of bases not matched to a gene: 8. The CDR3 sequence: CASSPQGASSNYGYTF. The DNA for the CDR3 is TGTGCCAGCAGCCCGCAGGGGGCGTCCTCTAACTATGGCTACACCTTC.

This clonotype has more than one count but fewer than ten. V gene TRBV4-2 combines with J gene TRBJ1-1; no reliable D call. The V end lost 1 base, the J end lost 8 bases, and 11 bases lay between the germline ends. The CDR3 runs 13 residues. Germline values: CDR1 LGHNA, CDR2 YNFKEQ. The CDR3 nucleotides read TGTGCCAGCAGCCAAGGGAGATGGGAAGAAGCTTTCTTT. Its translation is CASSQGRWEEAFF.

The table lists this clonotype with many counts. The chain employs TRBV11-2 and TRBJ2-5; D ambiguous. Germline values: CDR1 SGHAT, CDR2 FQNNGV. This CDR3 is 13 amino acids long. Deletions cut 5 bases from V and 1 base from J, with 8 bases between. The CDR3 nucleotides are TGTGCCAGCAGCGCAAGCTTCCAAGAGACCCAGTACTTC. Encoded protein: CASSASFQETQYF.